This T cell receptor beta chain was sequenced during a study of CD8+ T cells in alopecia areata. Treatment here: oral pan-JAK inhibitor, 5-10 mg twice daily. Sequencing used cDNA as its template, made by extracting RNA and reverse transcribing it. Only in-frame clones appear in the TCRdb table, and some are missing; sequencing was by immunoSEQ multiplex PCR. In the table there are about 220,000 clones, under 75% of which are singletons. CDR1 is MGHDK, CDR2 SYGVNS, per germline. V lost 4 bases and J lost 8, with 11 bases in between. The CDR3 contains 12 residues. The table lists this clone with a count of one.

The sample was CD4+ T cells sorted from blood, taken at week 4, from a patient treated with tofacitinib. V and J are TRBV25-1 and TRBJ1-2; a possible D gene is TRBD1 (6 bases). This clonotype was obtained from a human donor with alopecia areata. The CDR3 nucleotides read TGTGCCAGCAGTGGACAGGTCACCGGCTACACCTTC. Its translation is CASSGQVTGYTF.